Listed below are T cell receptor beta chains from one sample, sequenced in a study of T-cell reconstitution after alpha-beta-depleted transplantation in children. TCRdb re-called the PCR reads through MiXCR, storing one row per CDR3 protein. The table includes around 300,000 distinct CDR3 sequences, over 9.5% detected once. This sample comprised PBMCs, obtained before TCRalphabeta/CD19-depleted stem cell transplant. Receptors were obtained from a boy under two years old with acute myeloid leukemia, due to receive a stem cell transplant. The CDR3 runs from the conserved cysteine through the conserved F or W. Each record gives: clone size, D gene, V gene, J gene, CDR3 DNA, CDR3 protein. The D gene is left open where the match is weak. Some rows mark clone size as missing; the rest say once, few, many or name a class of expanded clone.

size: few; D: -; V: TRBV20-1; J: TRBJ2-2; DNA: TGCAGTGCTAGAGGTGATACAGCGAGTGCGAACACCGGGGAGCTGTTTTTT; CDR3: CSARGDTASANTGELFF
size: many; D: -; V: TRBV3-1; J: TRBJ2-7; DNA: TGTGCCAGCAGCCAAGATGCTGCTAGCGACTCCTACGAGCAGTACTTC; CDR3: CASSQDAASDSYEQYF
size: many; D: -; V: TRBV7-9; J: TRBJ2-3; DNA: TGTGCCAGCAGGCCCGGGGGCGAGACAGATACGCAGTATTTT; CDR3: CASRPGGETDTQYF
size: many; D: -; V: TRBV24-1; J: TRBJ2-7; DNA: TGTGCCACCAGTGATACATGGATGCAGTACTTC; CDR3: CATSDTWMQYF
size: many; D: TRBD2; V: TRBV29-1; J: TRBJ2-3; DNA: TGCAGCGTTGACCCGGGACTAGCGGGAGCAGATACGCAGTATTTT; CDR3: CSVDPGLAGADTQYF
size: many; D: TRBD1; V: TRBV6-6; J: TRBJ1-2; DNA: TGTGCCAGCAGACCGGGGGACAGTAGGGGCTACACCTTC; CDR3: CASRPGDSRGYTF
size: many; D: -; V: TRBV7-2; J: TRBJ2-7; DNA: TGTGCCAGCAGCGAGACTAGTATACTCGAGCAGTACTTC; CDR3: CASSETSILEQYF
size: many; D: TRBD2; V: TRBV24-1; J: TRBJ2-1; DNA: TGTGCCACCAGTGATCCCGGGACTAGCGGGAGGTCCTACAATGAGCAGTTCTTC; CDR3: CATSDPGTSGRSYNEQFF
size: many; D: -; V: TRBV29-1; J: TRBJ2-1; DNA: TGCAGCGTTGAAGGTAGCGAGGTGGGGGAGTTCTTC; CDR3: CSVEGSEVGEFF
size: many; D: TRBD2; V: TRBV6-6; J: TRBJ2-4; DNA: TGTGCCAGCAGTGATGAGCGGGGGGGGAGGAGGTACATTCAGTACTTC; CDR3: CASSDERGGRRYIQYF
size: many; D: TRBD1; V: TRBV29-1; J: TRBJ2-2; DNA: TGCAGCGTAGCCGGGACAGGAAACACCGGGGAGCTGTTTTTT; CDR3: CSVAGTGNTGELFF
size: many; D: -; V: TRBV6-2/TRBV6-3; J: TRBJ1-5; DNA: TGTGCCAGCAGTTACAGGGGGGTCCGCAATCAGCCCCAGCATTTT; CDR3: CASSYRGVRNQPQHF
size: -; D: -; V: TRBV13; J: TRBJ2-1; DNA: TGTGCCAGCACGGAGACTGGCTCCTACGAGCAGTTCTTC; CDR3: CASTETGSYEQFF
size: -; D: TRBD1; V: TRBV29-1; J: TRBJ1-2; DNA: TGCAGCGCGCTACCCCAGGGGGCCGGCTATGGCTACACCTTC; CDR3: CSALPQGAGYGYTF
size: many; D: -; V: TRBV27; J: TRBJ2-3; DNA: TGTGCCAGCAGTTTATCAACCCCAGATACGCAGTATTTT; CDR3: CASSLSTPDTQYF
size: -; D: TRBD1; V: TRBV11-1; J: TRBJ1-2; DNA: TGTGCCAGCAGCTCCCAGCGAACCGGGACAGGGGACTCCGCCCGCTATGGCTACACCTTC; CDR3: CASSSQRTGTGDSARYGYTF
size: many; D: TRBD1; V: TRBV6-1; J: TRBJ1-1; DNA: TGTGCCAGCAGAAAACAGGGGGCGACTGAAGCTTTCTTT; CDR3: CASRKQGATEAFF
size: -; D: TRBD1; V: TRBV20-1; J: TRBJ2-7; DNA: TGCAGTGCTAGCGACTATGGGACAGGGTCTCTCGAGCAGTACTTC; CDR3: CSASDYGTGSLEQYF
size: many; D: -; V: TRBV15; J: TRBJ1-6; DNA: TGTGCCACCAGCAGAGGCGGGGCGGGGGGGTCCGATTCACCCCTCCACTTT; CDR3: CATSRGGAGGSDSPLHF
size: few; D: -; V: TRBV2; J: TRBJ1-4; DNA: TGTGCCAGCCGGAAGGTGACAGTCGAAAAACTGTTTTTT; CDR3: CASRKVTVEKLFF
size: many; D: -; V: TRBV3-1; J: TRBJ2-7; DNA: TGTGCCAGCAGCCAATCGGGGATAAGGCAGTACTTC; CDR3: CASSQSGIRQYF
size: few; D: -; V: TRBV19; J: TRBJ1-3; DNA: TGTGCCAGTAGTACCCGGACACCGGCGTACACCATATATTTT; CDR3: CASSTRTPAYTIYF
size: many; D: TRBD2; V: TRBV9; J: TRBJ2-1; DNA: TGTGCCAGCAGCGTAGGGGGAGGGTACAGCTCCTACAATGAGCAGTTCTTC; CDR3: CASSVGGGYSSYNEQFF
size: -; D: TRBD1; V: TRBV20-1; J: TRBJ1-1; DNA: TGCAGTGCTAGAGTCGGACAGGGTACTGAAGCTTTCTTT; CDR3: CSARVGQGTEAFF
size: few; D: -; V: TRBV27; J: TRBJ2-7; DNA: TGTGCCAGCAGTTGGTTCAATGGTCCTAGATCCTACGAGCAGTACTTC; CDR3: CASSWFNGPRSYEQYF
size: many; D: TRBD1; V: TRBV24-1; J: TRBJ1-2; DNA: TGTGCCACCAGTGAGGGACAGGCCACCTATGGCTACACCTTC; CDR3: CATSEGQATYGYTF
size: many; D: -; V: TRBV7-6; J: TRBJ1-6; DNA: TGTGCCAGCAGCCCTGAGCGGGAAGATAATTCACCCCTCCACTTT; CDR3: CASSPEREDNSPLHF
size: many; D: -; V: TRBV7-9; J: TRBJ1-4; DNA: TGTGCCAGCAGCTTAGAGTGGTCAGGGGAGCCACTGTTTTTT; CDR3: CASSLEWSGEPLFF
size: many; D: -; V: TRBV3-1; J: TRBJ2-7; DNA: TGTGCCAGCAGCCAAGGAGGCAGCGAGCAGTACTTC; CDR3: CASSQGGSEQYF
size: many; D: -; V: TRBV5-1; J: TRBJ1-6; DNA: TGCGCCAGCAGCTGGGACATGGGATACAATTCACCCCTCCACTTT; CDR3: CASSWDMGYNSPLHF
size: many; D: -; V: TRBV3-1; J: TRBJ1-4; DNA: TGTGCCAGCAGCTTTCGGACCGTGGAAAAACTGTTTTTT; CDR3: CASSFRTVEKLFF
size: many; D: -; V: TRBV11-2; J: TRBJ2-2; DNA: TGTGCCAGCAGCTGGACAGCCGGGGAGCTGTTTTTT; CDR3: CASSWTAGELFF
size: many; D: TRBD2; V: TRBV29-1; J: TRBJ2-2; DNA: TGCAGCGCCCTAGCGGGAGACTACACCGGGGAGCTGTTTTTT; CDR3: CSALAGDYTGELFF
size: many; D: -; V: TRBV12-3/TRBV12-4; J: TRBJ2-5; DNA: TGTGCCAGCAGTTTAAGTCGGAGCCAAGAGACCCAGTACTTC; CDR3: CASSLSRSQETQYF
size: many; D: -; V: TRBV12-3/TRBV12-4; J: TRBJ2-5; DNA: TGTGCCAGCAGTCGACTAAGAGAGACCCAGTACTTC; CDR3: CASSRLRETQYF
size: -; D: -; V: TRBV24-1; J: TRBJ2-3; DNA: TGTGCCACCAGTGATTTGCCCCGACAACAGGGATCGGATACGCAGTATTTT; CDR3: CATSDLPRQQGSDTQYF
size: many; D: -; V: TRBV12-3/TRBV12-4; J: TRBJ2-3; DNA: TGTGCCAGCAGTTTCCCCGGCTTCGAGCAGTATTTT; CDR3: CASSFPGFEQYF
size: few; D: TRBD2; V: TRBV12-3/TRBV12-4; J: TRBJ2-5; DNA: TGTGCCATCTGTTTAGAGATTACCAAGCGGGGGGGCCTGGAGACCCAGTACTTC; CDR3: CAICLEITKRGGLETQYF
size: many; D: -; V: TRBV7-9; J: TRBJ2-5; DNA: TGTGCCAGCAGCTTAGCAGGCGCGACCCAGTACTTC; CDR3: CASSLAGATQYF
size: many; D: -; V: TRBV12-3/TRBV12-4; J: TRBJ1-5; DNA: TGTGCCAGCAGTAATTACAATCAGCCCCAGCATTTT; CDR3: CASSNYNQPQHF